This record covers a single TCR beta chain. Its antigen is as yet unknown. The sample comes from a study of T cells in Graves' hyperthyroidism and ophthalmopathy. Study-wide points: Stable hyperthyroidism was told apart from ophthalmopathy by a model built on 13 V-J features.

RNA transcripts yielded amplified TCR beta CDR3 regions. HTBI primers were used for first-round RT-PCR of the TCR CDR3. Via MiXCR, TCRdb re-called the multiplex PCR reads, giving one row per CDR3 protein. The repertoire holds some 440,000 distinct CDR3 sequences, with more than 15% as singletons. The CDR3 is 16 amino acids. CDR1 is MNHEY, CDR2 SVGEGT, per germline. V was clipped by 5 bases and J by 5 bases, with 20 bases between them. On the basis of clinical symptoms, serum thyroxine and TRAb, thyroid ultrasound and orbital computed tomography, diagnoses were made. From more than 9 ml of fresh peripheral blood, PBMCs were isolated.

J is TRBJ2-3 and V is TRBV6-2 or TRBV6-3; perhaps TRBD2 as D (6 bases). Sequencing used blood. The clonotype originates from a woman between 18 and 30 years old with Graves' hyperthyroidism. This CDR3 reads CASSGYGGSPQDTQYF. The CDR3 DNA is TGTGCCAGCAGTGGATACGGGGGATCCCCCCAAGATACGCAGTATTTT.